This section outlines one TCR beta chain sequence together with its context. As yet, its antigen is unknown. This entry is derived from a study of regulatory T cells in long-lasting Graves disease. General study points: When disease was persistent, TRBV28, TRBJ1-2 and TRBJ2-5 were the favored segments. Persistent patients shared 2,700 or so public clonotypes among themselves. Newly diagnosed patients shared fewer, at roughly 900.

Trimming left V 2 bases short and J 9 bases short, with 5 bases between. Germline V gene lookup returns CDR1 MDHEN and CDR2 SYDVKM. This CDR3 contains 11 residues. Time point reported: newly diagnosed GD, antithyroid drugs for less than 3 months. The TCR library was made from RNA extracted from PBMCs. An endocrinology department in Xi'an, China, recruited the patients. The authors built TCR beta libraries using iRepertoire HTBI primers and Arm-PCR of CDR3 regions. TCRdb used MiXCR to reprocess the multiplex PCR reads, holding one entry per CDR3 protein. The repertoire includes about 450,000 distinct CDR3 sequences, about 17% of them detected once, and approximately 12% sits in the top ten. These sequences were also reported in another study, on T cells in Graves' hyperthyroidism and ophthalmopathy.

The source was peripheral blood mononuclear cells (PBMCs), collected at new diagnosis, from a patient treated with antithyroid drugs. This sequence was found in a woman younger than 45 with Graves disease. The J gene is TRBJ1-3, the V gene TRBV28; a weak D match, TRBD1 (5 bases). CDR3 DNA: TGTGCCAGCAGTTTAGGGGGCACCATATATTTT. Protein product: CASSLGGTIYF.